This TCR beta chain was sequenced for a study of cytomegalovirus exposure and HLA in healthy donors. This clone was observed a few times. Vbeta (60) and Jbeta (13) primers were used in the PCR. The method was immunoSEQ multiplex PCR; TCRdb's version includes in-frame clones alone and lacks a portion of them. In the table there are 200,000 or so clones, 79% of which are singletons. CDR3 size: 15 residues. Germline assignment: CDR1 MDHEN and CDR2 SYDVKM. After removal of 7 bases from V and 5 bases from J, the junction contained 11 bases not matched to a gene. Sequenced material: PBMCs. The rearrangement joins TRBV28 to TRBJ2-1, with 7 bases aligning to TRBD1. This receptor was obtained from a male donor in good health and CMV-seropositive. CDR3 bases: TGTGCCAGCACACCTATTGGGACAGTCAACAATGAGCAGTTCTTC. This gives the protein CASTPIGTVNNEQFF.